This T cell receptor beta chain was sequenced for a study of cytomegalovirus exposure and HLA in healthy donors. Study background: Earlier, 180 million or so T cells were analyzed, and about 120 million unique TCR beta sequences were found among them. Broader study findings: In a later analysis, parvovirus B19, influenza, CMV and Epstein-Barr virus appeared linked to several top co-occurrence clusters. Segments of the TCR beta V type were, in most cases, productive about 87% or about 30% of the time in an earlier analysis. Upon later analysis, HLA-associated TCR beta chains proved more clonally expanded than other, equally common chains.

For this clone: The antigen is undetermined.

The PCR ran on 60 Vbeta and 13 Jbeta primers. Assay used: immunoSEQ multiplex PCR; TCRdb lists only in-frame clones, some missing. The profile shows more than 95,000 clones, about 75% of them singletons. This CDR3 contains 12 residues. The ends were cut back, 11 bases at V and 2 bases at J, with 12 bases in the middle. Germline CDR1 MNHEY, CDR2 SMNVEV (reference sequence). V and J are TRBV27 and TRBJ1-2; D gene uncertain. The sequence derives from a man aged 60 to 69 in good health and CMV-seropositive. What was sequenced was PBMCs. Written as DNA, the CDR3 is TGTGCCCTGGGCAGAGGGAACTATGGCTACACCTTC. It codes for CALGRGNYGYTF.